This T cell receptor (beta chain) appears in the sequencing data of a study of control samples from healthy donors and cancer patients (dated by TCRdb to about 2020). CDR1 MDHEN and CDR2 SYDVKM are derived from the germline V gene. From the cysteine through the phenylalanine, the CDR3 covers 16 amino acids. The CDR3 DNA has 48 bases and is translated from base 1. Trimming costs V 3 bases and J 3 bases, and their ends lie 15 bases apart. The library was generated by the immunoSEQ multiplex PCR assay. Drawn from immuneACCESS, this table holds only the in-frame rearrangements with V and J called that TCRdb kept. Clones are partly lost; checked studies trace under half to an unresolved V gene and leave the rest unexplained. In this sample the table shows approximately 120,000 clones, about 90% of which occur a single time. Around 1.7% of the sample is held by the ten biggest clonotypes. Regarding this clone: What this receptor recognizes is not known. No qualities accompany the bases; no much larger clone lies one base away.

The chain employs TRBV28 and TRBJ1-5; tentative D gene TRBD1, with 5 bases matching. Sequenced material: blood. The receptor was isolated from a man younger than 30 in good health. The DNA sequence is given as TGTGCCAGCAGTTTCCCCAGGGTTTTCGACAATCAGCCCCAGCATTTT. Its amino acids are CASSFPRVFDNQPQHF. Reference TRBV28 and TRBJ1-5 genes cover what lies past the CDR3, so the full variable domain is DVKVTQSSRYLVKRTGEKVFLECVQDMDHENMFWYRQDPGLGLRLIYFSYDVKMKEKGDIPEGYSVSREKKERFSLILESASTNQTSMYLCASSFPRVFDNQPQHFGDGTRLSIL.